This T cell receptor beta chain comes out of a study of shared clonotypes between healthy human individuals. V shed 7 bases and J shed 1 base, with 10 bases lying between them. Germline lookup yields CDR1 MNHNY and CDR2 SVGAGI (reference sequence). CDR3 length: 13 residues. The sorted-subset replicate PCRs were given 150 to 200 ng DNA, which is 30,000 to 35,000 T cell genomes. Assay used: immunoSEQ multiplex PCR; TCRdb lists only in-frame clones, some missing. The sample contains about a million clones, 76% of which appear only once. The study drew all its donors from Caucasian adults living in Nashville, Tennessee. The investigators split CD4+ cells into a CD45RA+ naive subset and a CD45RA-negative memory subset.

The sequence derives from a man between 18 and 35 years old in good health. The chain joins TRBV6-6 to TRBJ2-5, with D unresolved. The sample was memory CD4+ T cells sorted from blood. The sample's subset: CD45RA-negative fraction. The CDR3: CASKLTSQETQYF. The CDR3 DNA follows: TGTGCCAGCAAACTGACAAGCCAAGAGACCCAGTACTTC.